This T cell receptor (beta chain) appears in the sequencing data of a study of siplizumab effects on memory and regulatory T cells. Concerning this clone: Its ends do not fully match the called genes, so a read error is possible.

CDR3 size: 13 residues. In germline, CDR1 is SEHNR, CDR2 FQNEAQ (reference sequence). TCR templates numbering 95,000 to 100,000 were assayed per sample. TCRdb's copy holds only in-frame clones and misses some; the assay was immunoSEQ multiplex PCR. This sample has 90,000 to 120,000 clones; 90% to 95% occur once, and the top ten carry roughly 0.78%. This receptor was obtained from a human donor in good health. Material: Tregs sorted from blood. This chain connects TRBV7-9 to TRBJ2-5, with D perhaps being TRBD1 or TRBD2 (5 bases each). The CDR3 loop is CASSGNRDVGSDF. In nucleotides, the CDR3 is TGTGCCAGCAGTGGAAATAGGGACGTAGGTTCGGACTTC.